This passage covers 29 T cell receptor beta chains from one sample sequenced in a study of cytomegalovirus exposure and HLA in healthy donors (TCRdb year 2017). Library prep was done by the immunoSEQ multiplex PCR assay. For the multiplex PCR, a mixture combining 60 forward primers for TCR Vbeta segments and 13 reverse primers for TCR Jbeta segments was used. The table was pulled from immuneACCESS by TCRdb, which kept in-frame rearrangements only. Such tables lose some clones; where checked, under half of the loss comes from unresolved V genes, and the rest has no known cause. This sample comprises over 150,000 clones, 84% of them detected only once. 1% to 1.5% of the sample rests with the top ten. The source material was PBMCs. These receptor sequences come from a girl aged 2-9 years in good health and CMV-seropositive.

The genes are TRBV15 and TRBJ2-2, with D possibly TRBD1 on 6 matching bases. CDR3 length: 15 amino acids. V lost 5 bases, J lost 5 bases, and 15 bases lay in between. Germline V lookup: CDR1 LNHNV, CDR2 YYDKDF (reference sequence). Written as DNA, the CDR3 is TGTGCCACCAGCGTAGGGGGTACCACAACCGGGGAGCTGTTTTTT. Translated, it gives CATSVGGTTTGELFF.

This clone was counted between two and nine times. The chain employs TRBV5-6 and TRBJ1-1; 8 positions agree with TRBD1. V was pared by 4 bases and J by 4 bases, with 6 bases of the junction left unmatched. Germline V gives CDR1 SGHDT, CDR2 YYEEEE. This CDR3 spans 14 amino acids. The CDR3 DNA reads as TGTGCCAGCAGCCGCGGACAGGGCGCCACTGAAGCTTTCTTT. Amino acid sequence: CASSRGQGATEAFF. The whole variable domain, remainder taken from reference TRBV5-6 and TRBJ1-1, is DAGVTQSPTHLIKTRGQQVTLRCSPKSGHDTVSWYQQALGQGPQFIFQYYEEEERQRGNFPDRFSGHQFPNYSSELNVNALLLGDSALYLCASSRGQGATEAFFGQGTRLTVV.

This rearrangement joins TRBV11-2 to TRBJ1-5; no clear D gene. This CDR3 spans 15 amino acids. Germline V lookup: CDR1 SGHAT, CDR2 FQNNGV. Trimming shortened V by 1 base and J by 0 bases, and 7 bases separated the two germline ends. The CDR3 nucleotides read TGTGCCAGCAGCTTAGGTACAGATAGCAATCAGCCCCAGCATTTT. It specifies CASSLGTDSNQPQHF.

The chain links TRBV7-3 to TRBJ1-1; D may be TRBD1 (6 bases). The CDR3 is 13 amino acids. Germline V gives CDR1 SGHTA, CDR2 FQGTGA. V lost 5 bases and J lost 2, with 9 bases in between. In DNA form, the CDR3 reads TGTGCCAGCAGCCTCAGGGGTAACACTGAAGCTTTCTTT. Amino acids: CASSLRGNTEAFF. Filled out from reference TRBV7-3 and TRBJ1-1, the complete variable domain reads GAGVSQTPSNKVTEKGKYVELRCDPISGHTALYWYRQSLGQGPEFLIYFQGTGAADDSGLPNDRFFAVRPEGSVSTLKIQRTERGDSAVYLCASSLRGNTEAFFGQGTRLTVV.

The rearrangement links TRBV11-2 to TRBJ2-7, with 7 bases that match TRBD1. CDR3 length: 15 residues. Germline-derived CDR1 and CDR2 are SGHAT and FQNNGV. The V gene end was trimmed by 5 bases and the J gene end by 4 bases; junction bases not matched to a gene: 11. CDR3 in DNA: TGTGCCAGCAGCCGCCCCAACCGACAGGGTTACGAGCAGTACTTC. It codes for CASSRPNRQGYEQYF.

The chain uses TRBV13 and TRBJ1-6; D is perhaps TRBD1 (5 bases). Trimming left V 9 bases short and J 7 bases short, with 13 bases between. Germline V lookup: CDR1 PRHDT, CDR2 FYEKMQ (reference sequence). The length of the CDR3 is 13 residues. In nucleotides, the CDR3 is TGTGCCAGTTCCGTACGGGGGAATTCACCCCTCCACTTT. Translation: CASSVRGNSPLHF.

The chain couples TRBV10-3 to TRBJ1-1, with D possibly matching TRBD1 (5 bases). Trimming left V 2 bases short and J 1 base short, with 8 bases between. Germline assignment: CDR1 ENHRY and CDR2 SYGVKD. This CDR3 is built from 14 residues. The CDR3 coding sequence is TGTGCCATCAGTGAGGTTACAGGGAACACTGAAGCTTTCTTT. Amino acids: CAISEVTGNTEAFF.

The chain employs TRBV6-5 and TRBJ1-4, with D perhaps matching TRBD1 (6 bases). Germline CDR1 is MNHEY and CDR2 is SVGAGI. With 5 bases removed from V and 1 base from J, the gap between germline ends came to 8 bases. This CDR3 is built from 14 residues. CDR3: CASSRTVTNEKLFF. Written as DNA, the CDR3 is TGTGCCAGCAGTCGGACAGTAACTAATGAAAAACTGTTTTTT.

V is TRBV5-6 and J is TRBJ1-2; no reliable D call. The CDR3 spans 12 residues. Germline V gene data show CDR1 as SGHDT and CDR2 as YYEEEE. Trimming removed 1 base at V and 7 bases at J, with 8 bases between. The CDR3 bases are TGTGCCAGCAGCTTGTGGGCGGGTGGCTACACCTTC. Its protein is CASSLWAGGYTF.

The V and J genes are TRBV7-2 and TRBJ2-3; D is possibly TRBD1 (6 bases). Germline assignment: CDR1 SGHTA and CDR2 FQGNSA. CDR3 length: 15 amino acids. Trimming took off 4 bases at V and 7 bases at J, with 18 bases between the two ends. The CDR3 nucleotides are TGTGCCAGCAGCTCCACAAAACTGACAGGCAATACGCAGTATTTT. Protein: CASSSTKLTGNTQYF.

The gene calls are TRBV28 and TRBJ2-7, with unresolved D. Looked up from germline, CDR1 is MDHEN and CDR2 is SYDVKM. The CDR3 totals 15 residues. Between the trimmed V and J ends, which lost 0 bases and 3 bases, there was a span of 12 bases. CDR3 DNA sequence: TGTGCCAGCAGTTTATGGGGCCTGCCCAACTACGAGCAGTACTTC. Its protein product is CASSLWGLPNYEQYF.

The V and J genes are TRBV5-1 and TRBJ1-1; no firm D call. The CDR3 has 16 residues. The germline V and J ends were trimmed by 0 bases and 1 base, with 13 bases remaining between them. The germline V gene has CDR1 SGHRS and CDR2 YFSETQ. CDR3 residues: CASSLDPQEANTEAFF. The CDR3 nucleotides are TGCGCCAGCAGCTTGGACCCCCAGGAGGCGAACACTGAAGCTTTCTTT. The entire variable domain, with the rest obtained from reference TRBV5-1 and TRBJ1-1, is as follows: KAGVTQTPRYLIKTRGQQVTLSCSPISGHRSVSWYQQTPGQGLQFLFEYFSETQRNKGNFPGRFSGRQFSNSRSEMNVSTLELGDSALYLCASSLDPQEANTEAFFGQGTRLTVV.

This chain joins TRBV27 and TRBJ1-5, with D perhaps TRBD1 (5 bases). CDR1 MNHEY and CDR2 SMNVEV come from the germline V gene (reference sequence). CDR3 length: 16 amino acids. The germline V and J ends were trimmed by 5 bases and 3 bases, with 17 bases remaining between them. The CDR3 DNA reads as TGTGCCAGCAGTCTGCCATCGGGGGGAGTCAATCAGCCCCAGCATTTT. Its translation is CASSLPSGGVNQPQHF.

The chain links TRBV30 to TRBJ2-7; 11 positions match TRBD2. Germline CDR1 and CDR2: GTSNPN and SVGIG (reference sequence). V was clipped by 3 bases and J by 3 bases; unmatched bases: 22. CDR3 length equals 20 residues. CDR3 residues: CAWSEGPGLAVQRSFYEQYF. In DNA form, the CDR3 reads TGTGCCTGGAGCGAAGGCCCGGGACTAGCGGTCCAACGAAGCTTCTACGAGCAGTACTTC. Together with reference TRBV30 and TRBJ2-7, the CDR3 gives the full variable domain: SQTIHQWPATLVQPVGSPLSLECTVEGTSNPNLYWYRQAAGRGLQLLFYSVGIGQISSEVPQNLSASRPQDRQFILSSKKLLLSDSGFYLCAWSEGPGLAVQRSFYEQYFGPGTRLTVT.

In this sample, this clone turned up a few times. This chain connects TRBV7-9 to TRBJ1-1; 9 bases map to TRBD1. The CDR3 runs 13 residues. Germline CDR1 SEHNR, CDR2 FQNEAQ (reference sequence). With V trimmed by 1 base and J by 10 bases, 4 bases remained unmatched. The CDR3 reads CASSLVQQGAAFF. DNA for the CDR3: TGTGCCAGCAGCTTAGTTCAACAGGGGGCAGCTTTCTTT.

This clone has a handful of counts. V gene TRBV10-1 combines with J gene TRBJ2-1, with TRBD2 matching over 8 bases. In germline, CDR1 is WNHNN, CDR2 SYGVQD (reference sequence). The V gene end was trimmed by 4 bases and the J gene end by 2 bases; junction bases not matched to a gene: 1. This CDR3 is 14 amino acids long. The CDR3 bases are TGCGCCAGCAGTGCTAGCGGGCCCTACAATGAGCAGTTCTTC. Protein sequence: CASSASGPYNEQFF.

As for this clone: Other DNA sequences in this sample translate to the same CDR3. This chain links TRBV5-1 with TRBJ2-1; 11 nucleotides agree with TRBD2. Trimming cost V 2 bases and J 7 bases; bases outside gene matches: 8. CDR3 length: 16 residues. Germline V gene sequence: CDR1 SGHRS, CDR2 YFSETQ. Here the CDR3 DNA reads TGCGCCAGCAGCTTTTTAGCGGGGGGGCCTCGGAATGAGCAGTTCTTC. This codes for CASSFLAGGPRNEQFF.

This rearrangement joins TRBV10-3 to TRBJ2-2, with TRBD1 identical over 9 bases. V dropped 7 bases and J dropped 0; count of bases not matched to a gene: 9. Germline CDR1 is ENHRY and CDR2 is SYGVKD. The CDR3 sequence is 17 residues long. Here the CDR3 DNA reads TGTGCCATCACAGCAACAGGGGGCGCGGCGAACACCGGGGAGCTGTTTTTT. Protein: CAITATGGAANTGELFF.

The gene calls are TRBV10-3 and TRBJ2-2; tentatively, D is TRBD1 (7 bases). The V gene's germline CDR1 is ENHRY and CDR2 SYGVKD. This CDR3 has 18 residues. V gave up 3 bases and J gave up 1 base, with 18 bases separating them. Here the CDR3 reads CAISEWTGGKMNTGELFF. The CDR3 DNA is TGTGCCATCAGTGAATGGACAGGAGGGAAGATGAACACCGGGGAGCTGTTTTTT.

The chain recombines TRBV19 with TRBJ1-4, with unresolved D. Looked up from germline, CDR1 is LNHDA and CDR2 is SQIVND (reference sequence). CDR3 size: 16 residues. Trimming removed 5 bases at V and 0 bases at J, with 13 bases between. For the CDR3, the DNA is TGTGCCAGTAGTTCAAGCGAACTCTCAACTAATGAAAAACTGTTTTTT. Translation: CASSSSELSTNEKLFF.

V and J are TRBV30 and TRBJ1-2; D is perhaps TRBD1 (6 bases). Germline V gene data show CDR1 as GTSNPN and CDR2 as SVGIG (reference sequence). The CDR3 contains 14 residues. V was clipped by 4 bases and J by 7 bases, with 19 bases between them. CDR3: CAWKEALRGGGYTF. The CDR3, as DNA: TGTGCCTGGAAGGAGGCTCTCAGGGGTGGTGGCTACACCTTC.

CDR3 protein: CASSIGGGTYGYTF. CDR3 bases: TGTGCCAGTAGTATAGGAGGAGGGACCTATGGCTACACCTTC. The chain carries TRBV19 and TRBJ1-2; D may be TRBD1 (5 bases). Germline CDR1 and CDR2: LNHDA and SQIVND (reference sequence). The CDR3 loop spans 14 amino acids. The V end lost 1 base, the J end lost 4 bases, and 10 bases lay between the germline ends.

The chain is built from TRBV5-1 and TRBJ2-1, with TRBD2 as a possible D gene (5 bases). From germline, CDR1 is SGHRS and CDR2 YFSETQ. This CDR3 has 13 residues. V lost 5 bases to trimming and J lost 7 bases, with 13 bases between them. The CDR3 here is CASSKPRGNEQFF. CDR3 bases: TGCGCCAGCAGTAAACCAAGAGGGAATGAGCAGTTCTTC.

This clone was found a few times. The V gene is TRBV6-5, the J gene TRBJ1-3; 8 bases are shared with TRBD1. With V trimmed by 6 bases and J by 3 bases, 7 bases remained unmatched. CDR3 length equals 15 residues. Germline CDR1 reads MNHEY; CDR2 reads SVGAGI. In nucleotides, the CDR3 is TGTGCCAGCAGGGCCGGGACAGGTAGTGGAAACACCATATATTTT. It yields the protein CASRAGTGSGNTIYF.

The CDR3 loop is CASSLEFQGGRGNYNSPLHF. Here the CDR3 DNA reads TGTGCCAGCAGTTTGGAGTTTCAGGGCGGCAGGGGCAACTATAATTCACCCCTCCACTTT. The J gene is TRBJ1-6, the V gene TRBV27, with a weak D call TRBD1 (6 bases). Germline V gives CDR1 MNHEY, CDR2 SMNVEV (reference sequence). V was cut by 3 bases and J by 3 bases, with 24 bases left in between. The CDR3 consists of 20 residues.

The chain has TRBV7-3 and TRBJ2-3; TRBD2 is a possible D gene (5 bases). CDR3 length equals 15 residues. Germline values: CDR1 SGHTA, CDR2 FQGTGA. Between the trimmed V and J ends, which lost 1 base and 2 bases, there was a span of 10 bases. The CDR3 protein is CASSLNSGNTDTQYF. The CDR3 DNA reads as TGTGCCAGCAGCTTAAACTCGGGAAACACAGATACGCAGTATTTT.

This clone appeared a few times. The CDR3, as DNA: TGCGCCAGCAGCCAAGACTACAGGGTCTATGAAGCTTTCTTT. It translates to CASSQDYRVYEAFF. The chain links TRBV4-1 to TRBJ1-1; tentative D call: TRBD1 (6 bases). The germline V and J ends were trimmed by 0 bases and 7 bases, with 12 bases remaining between them. Germline V gene data show CDR1 as MGHRA and CDR2 as YSYEKL. CDR3 size: 14 residues.

This clone was counted once. The V gene is TRBV4-1, the J gene TRBJ1-6, with D hard to call. The CDR3 is 22 residues long. Trimming pared 0 bases from V and 5 bases from J, leaving 29 bases between. CDR1 and CDR2 from the germline V gene are MGHRA and YSYEKL. The CDR3 DNA follows: TGCGCCAGCAGCCAAGAAATTGAGCGAGGGAATTACATCAATGTAGATAATTCACCCCTCCACTTT. Protein product: CASSQEIERGNYINVDNSPLHF.

The CDR3 DNA follows: TGTGCCAGCAGTTCCGGACAGGGCATCCAATTTTATGGCTACACCTTC. Translating it yields CASSSGQGIQFYGYTF. The chain couples TRBV25-1 to TRBJ1-2, with 8 bases that match TRBD1. CDR3 size: 16 residues. After removal of 5 bases from V and 5 bases from J, the junction contained 13 bases not matched to a gene. The V gene's germline CDR1 is MGHDK and CDR2 SYGVNS.